This T cell receptor beta chain stems from a study of cytomegalovirus exposure and HLA in healthy donors. Findings and caveats of the study: When presence/absence was analysed, sequencing depth was taken to be roughly uniform across donors.

Healthy bone marrow donors supplied every sample. Amplification used 60 Vbeta primers and 13 Jbeta primers. How the authors handled the data: Later work found tens of millions of unique TCR beta chains, with 9.5 million to 12 million shared. The repertoire was sequenced with immunoSEQ multiplex PCR; TCRdb's copy has only in-frame clones and lacks some. The V and J calls and the clone size are those of that table, but D and trimming were determined from the DNA. The sample lists some 160,000 clones, roughly 80% occurring once. The CDR3 is 16 residues long. Trimming shortened V by 0 bases and J by 2 bases, and 12 bases separated the two germline ends. CDR1 SGDLS and CDR2 YYNGEE come from the germline V gene. As regards this clone: Its cognate antigen is unknown.

V usage is TRBV9 and J usage is TRBJ2-1, with no clear D. Sequenced: PBMCs. The sequence came from a man between 45 and 60 years old in good health and CMV-seropositive. DNA for the CDR3: TGTGCCAGCAGCGTAGGGGCAGTCCCTACCTACAATGAGCAGTTCTTC. Residues: CASSVGAVPTYNEQFF.